This TCR beta chain was obtained from a study of CXCR3-negative and CXCR3-positive naive CD8 T cells. General study results and limits: Naive subsets showed comparable surface CD5, and TCR interaction strength was also inferred from TRB CDR3 physicochemistry. Post-cryopreservation CXCR3 expression was partly diminished, and the bulk of assays employed fresh PBMCs.

5' RACE that incorporated UMI labels was used to prepare the TRB cDNA libraries. TCRdb re-called the 5' RACE reads and shows each CDR3 protein once, DNA omitted. Its listing shows 100,000 to 150,000 distinct CDR3 sequences. The CDR3 spans 16 residues. CDR1 PRHDT and CDR2 FYEKMQ come from the germline V gene (reference sequence). As for this clonotype: Its antigen is still unknown.

The sequence derives from a human donor in good health. Some clones in this sample may be carry-over from other donors' samples. The rearrangement uses TRBV13 and TRBJ2-1; the TRBD2 assignment by TCRdb is unverifiable without DNA. Sample: naive CXCR3- CD8+ T cells from blood. The subset is: CD45RO-CCR7+CD27+CD95- naive CD8+ T cells lacking CXCR3 (TNR3-). CDR3 amino acids: CASSLGRAGGPNEQFF.